This TCR beta chain was captured by sequencing in a study of blood T cell repertoires in COVID-19. Study at large: Nucleic acid was either cDNA or gDNA, and it came from T cells, B-cell-depleted T cells, or PBMCs.

The CDR3 covers 15 residues. V was pared by 3 bases and J by 3 bases, with 4 bases of the junction left unmatched. The germline gives CDR1 MDHEN, CDR2 SYDVKM. In the original analysis: Counts of nucleated cells, estimated from reference gene primer amplification, were obtained. Assay: immunoSEQ multiplex PCR; the TCRdb copy retains only in-frame clones and omits some. That table gives V, J and clone size, and the DNA gave D and trimming. The repertoire holds tens of thousands of clones, around 80% seen once, with 8% to 10% in the top ten. The TCR was taken from a man in his sixties in a cohort sampled during active COVID-19. Material: peripheral blood. The rearrangement joins TRBV28 to TRBJ2-3, with 9 bases lining up with TRBD2. CDR3 bases: TGTGCCAGCAGTTTGGCGGGGGGGGGAACAGATACGCAGTATTTT. Protein: CASSLAGGGTDTQYF. Supplemented by reference TRBV28 and TRBJ2-3, the full variable domain reads DVKVTQSSRYLVKRTGEKVFLECVQDMDHENMFWYRQDPGLGLRLIYFSYDVKMKEKGDIPEGYSVSREKKERFSLILESASTNQTSMYLCASSLAGGGTDTQYFGPGTRLTVL.